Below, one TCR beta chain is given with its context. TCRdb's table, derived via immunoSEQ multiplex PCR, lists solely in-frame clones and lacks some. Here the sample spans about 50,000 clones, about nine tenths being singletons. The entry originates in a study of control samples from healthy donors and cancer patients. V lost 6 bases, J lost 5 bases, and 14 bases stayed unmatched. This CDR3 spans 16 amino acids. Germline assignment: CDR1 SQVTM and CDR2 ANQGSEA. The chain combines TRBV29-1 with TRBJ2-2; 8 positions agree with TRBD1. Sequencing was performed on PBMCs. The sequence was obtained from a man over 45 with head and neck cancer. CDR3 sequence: CSVIALDRGRTGELFF. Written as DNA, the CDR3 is TGCAGCGTGATCGCCCTTGACAGGGGAAGGACCGGGGAGCTGTTTTTT.